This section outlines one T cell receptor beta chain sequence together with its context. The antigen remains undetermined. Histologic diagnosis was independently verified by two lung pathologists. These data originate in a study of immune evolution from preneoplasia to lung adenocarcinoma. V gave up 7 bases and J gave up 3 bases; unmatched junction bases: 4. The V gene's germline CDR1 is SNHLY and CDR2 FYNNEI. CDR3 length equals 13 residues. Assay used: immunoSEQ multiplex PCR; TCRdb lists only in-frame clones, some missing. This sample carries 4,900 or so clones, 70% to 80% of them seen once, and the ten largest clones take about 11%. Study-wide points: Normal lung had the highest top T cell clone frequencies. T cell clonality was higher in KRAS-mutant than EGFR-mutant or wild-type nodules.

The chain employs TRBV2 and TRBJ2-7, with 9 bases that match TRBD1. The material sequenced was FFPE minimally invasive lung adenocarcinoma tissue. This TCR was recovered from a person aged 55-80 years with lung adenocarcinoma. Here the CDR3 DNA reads TGTGCCAGCATGCGGGACAGGGACTACGAGCAGTACTTC. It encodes CASMRDRDYEQYF. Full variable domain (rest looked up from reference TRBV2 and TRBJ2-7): EPEVTQTPSHQVTQMGQEVILRCVPISNHLYFYWYRQILGQKVEFLVSFYNNEISEKSEIFDDQFSVERPDGSNFTLKIRSTKLEDSAMYFCASMRDRDYEQYFGPGTRLTVT.